The text below deals with one T cell receptor beta chain. This clonotype was detected only a few times. Its recognized antigen is unknown. Qualities for individual bases were not recorded, and no much larger clone is one base off. Libraries were prepared through PCR. DNA from cultured CD4+ T cells was subjected to TCR sequencing with the Oncomine TCR Beta short-read assay at the Johns Hopkins FTIC core. The QIAamp micro DNA kit was used to extract genomic DNA from the cultured CD4+ T cells. Oncomine TCR Beta libraries made from cultured CD4+ T cells were pooled using unique dual indexes and sequenced on an Illumina iSeq 100. Turning to the authors' computational methods: Non-productive sequences were removed, and CDR3s that did not start with C, did not end with F or W, or were shorter than 7 amino acids were discarded. The MANAFEST web application identified antigen-specific clonotypes by comparing peptide-stimulated wells against reference wells and other culture wells. Positive clones required FDR below 0.05, an odds ratio above 5, and productive frequency above 0.1% in at least two of three replicate wells. A clonotype counted as cross-reactive if it showed significant expansion both in the SARS-CoV-2 spike wells and in at least one common cold coronavirus spike condition. CDR3 homology was assessed with Levenshtein distances (stringdist) and unrooted phylogenetic trees (ape) in R version 3.6.1. TCRdb passed the public sequencing reads through fastp at Q25 and MiXCR, retaining productive beta sequences. Under each unique CDR3 protein, matching rows form one entry showing the most common genes and DNA. These V and J calls originate from TCRdb's pipeline instead of the authors' own analysis. The sample records under 20,000 distinct CDR3 sequences, around 55% of which are singletons. The ten largest make up about 7% of the sample.

The sample's treatment or condition label, decoded: roughly 10-day PBMC culture with coronavirus spike peptide pools or control peptides (ViraFEST assay). The study used the ViraFEST assay, which expanded antigen-specific T cells with peptide pools and then identified expanded clonotypes by TCR sequencing. The convalescent patients' positive SARS-CoV-2 PCR tests were from March to December 2020, which was before the Alpha, Beta and Delta variants emerged in the United States. More than 1.5 million PBMCs per well were cultured in IMDM with roughly 5% human AB serum and 7.5 to 10 IU/ml IL-2, plus 10 ug/ml peptide pools. Half of the culture medium was replaced with fresh IL-2-containing medium on days 3 and 7. After 10 days of culture, CD4+ T cells were isolated by negative selection with the EasySep CD4+ T cell isolation kit. Ficoll-Paque Plus gradient centrifugation was used to isolate PBMCs from whole blood, and the isolated PBMCs were then either used fresh or cryopreserved at -140C. In general, triplicate wells were set up for every culture condition.

The data derive from a study of vaccination and CD4 T cells after COVID-19 (dated by TCRdb to 2022 to 2024). Regarding the complete study: Convalescent patients had a positive SARS-CoV-2 result on nasal swab PCR, and of these patients, some ten had mild disease and one had severe disease. The cultures were stimulated with overlapping spike peptide pools from SARS-CoV-2 and from the common cold coronaviruses HCoV-NL63, HCoV-OC43 and HCoV-229E. As controls, cultures received a CEFX viral epitope pool (the positive control), an HIV-1 Nef peptide pool (the negative control), or no peptide at all. Post-vaccine blood samples were collected a median of around 10 weeks after the second vaccine dose, ranging from about 12 to 241 days. Post-COVID blood samples from convalescent patients were collected a median of about 100 days after diagnosis, with a range of about 35 to 161 days. Participants got two doses of the Pfizer-BioNTech BNT162b2 vaccine (n=8) or two doses of the Moderna mRNA-1273 vaccine (n=2). Six males and four females were included in the convalescent cohort, with two Hispanic individuals, seven Caucasians, two Asians and one multiracial person represented. The spike-specific CD4+ TCR repertoire was compared before and after mRNA vaccination in over nine COVID-19 convalescent patients and a handful of infection-naive healthy vaccine recipients. Results and caveats for the whole study, not just this receptor: In convalescent patients, nearly all vaccine-specific clones (304 of 307) were found to be mono-reactive for SARS-CoV-2 spike rather than cross-reactive with common cold coronaviruses. Among the post-vaccine SARS-CoV-2-reactive clones in convalescent patients, a median about 89% showed up only after vaccination, which suggests vaccine-specific priming. An increase in the median number of SARS-CoV-2-reactive clonotypes from some 20 after infection to some 40 after vaccination was observed, but the change was not found to be significant. Relatively few convalescent patients were included in the study, and early timepoints after natural infection were not analyzed.

For CDR1 and CDR2, the germline V gene lists SGHTA and FQGTGA. Trimming takes 4 bases from V and 7 bases from J, and the germline ends sit 13 bases apart. The CDR3 sequence holds 14 residues, the cysteine and phenylalanine included. Only the CDR3 DNA stays, 42 bases, in frame from base 1. Specimen: CD4+ T cells from blood, cultured in vitro. This sequence uses TRBV7-3 and TRBJ2-2; TRBD1 is a weak D gene call, 6 bases matching. The sequence derives from a human donor who had recovered from COVID-19. For the CDR3, the sequence is CASSSGTRIGELFF. The nucleotide sequence reads TGTGCCAGCAGCTCCGGGACACGGATCGGGGAGCTGTTTTTT.